The TCR beta chain described here comes from a study of Tregs in tolerant kidney transplant recipients. Study-wide results and limits: Expanding Tregs on activated donor B cells appeared to best identify donor-specific TCRbeta clones. Few patients were studied, so findings need validation in larger groups. No direct test of biological reproducibility was done here.

The repertoire was sequenced with immunoSEQ multiplex PCR; TCRdb's copy has only in-frame clones and lacks some. Of some 90,000 clones listed, approximately 94% are singletons. The CDR3 is 13 amino acids. Germline loops: CDR1 MNHNS, CDR2 SASEGT. V shed 3 bases and J shed 6 bases, with 11 bases lying between them. This clone was recorded a few times. The antigen remains unidentified. Unstimulated Tregs (CD4+CD25+CD127-) and CD4+CD25- non-Tregs were sorted from PBMCs. The chain recombines TRBV6-1 with TRBJ1-2, with unresolved D. This TCR derives from a human donor in good health. Sequencing was done on a sample of CD8+ T cells from blood. CDR3 coding DNA: TGTGCCAGCAGTGATATTGGCCTTAATGGCTACACCTTC. It encodes CASSDIGLNGYTF.